These 3 T cell receptor beta chains were sequenced from one sample in a study of cytomegalovirus exposure and HLA in healthy donors. Produced via immunoSEQ multiplex PCR; TCRdb's table is partial and in-frame only. The sample has 250,000 to 350,000 clones; approximately 88% are singletons. The sample comprised PBMCs. The receptor set was obtained from a woman between 18 and 30 years old in good health and CMV-seronegative.

The chain is built from TRBV27 and TRBJ2-5, with 9 bases aligning to TRBD2. Germline values: CDR1 MNHEY, CDR2 SMNVEV (reference sequence). The V and J ends lost 0 bases and 5 bases, in that order; junction bases with no gene match: 13. This CDR3 region has 18 residues. In DNA form, the CDR3 reads TGTGCCAGCAGTTTATCCTGGGCGGTAGCGGGAGTCCATGAGACCCAGTACTTC. Translating it yields CASSLSWAVAGVHETQYF.

CDR3 sequence reads: CASSRQGPGRNEKLFF. The CDR3 DNA sequence: TGTGCCAGCAGCAGACAGGGTCCGGGAAGAAACGAAAAACTGTTTTTT. V is TRBV7-2 and J is TRBJ1-4, with TRBD1 identical over 7 bases. The germline V gene has CDR1 SGHTA and CDR2 FQGNSA. The CDR3 loop spans 16 amino acids. J was trimmed by 8 bases and V by 5 bases; bases with no gene match: 14.

This chain connects TRBV27 to TRBJ2-7, with TRBD2 as a possible D gene (6 bases). V lost 10 bases and J 1 base, leaving 29 bases between the germline ends. Germline lookup yields CDR1 MNHEY and CDR2 SMNVEV (reference sequence). The CDR3 has 18 amino acids. The CDR3 region has the DNA TGTGCCAACCATTCTAGCGTTGGAGGTCGTTGTTTGTCCTACGAGCAGTACTTC. Translating it yields CANHSSVGGRCLSYEQYF.